This T cell receptor beta chain appears in the sequencing data of a study of T cells after yellow fever vaccination. Overall study: The SMART-Seq v4 Ultra Low Input method served to prepare the low-cell-number fractions. Findings and caveats of the study: A small proportion of clonotypes was detected in both the CD4 and CD8 compartments.

V lost 4 bases and J lost 0, with 11 bases in between. This CDR3 comprises 14 residues. In germline, CDR1 is SGHDT, CDR2 YYEEEE. TCRdb reprocessed the 5' RACE reads with MiXCR, giving one entry per CDR3 protein. The sample records about 580,000 distinct CDR3 sequences, around 17% being singletons. This clonotype has a handful of counts. Its specificity is not known. This sequence was found in a man younger than 35 who received the YFV17D yellow fever vaccine. This chain joins TRBV5-6 and TRBJ2-7; perhaps TRBD1 as D (5 bases). The sample consisted of PBMCs, taken 5 to 6 days after the first yellow fever vaccination. CDR3 in amino acids: CASSHQGISYEQYF. CDR3 sequence (DNA): TGTGCCAGCAGCCATCAGGGAATCTCCTACGAGCAGTACTTC.